These T cell receptor beta chains were read from a single sample in a study of blood T cell repertoires in COVID-19. Method: immunoSEQ multiplex PCR; TCRdb's copy keeps in-frame clones and lacks some. This sample carries roughly 200,000 clones, about 86% of them seen once, and the ten largest clones take less than 3.5%. The sample was peripheral blood. These receptors came from a woman in her twenties or thirties with active or convalescent COVID-19. Both conserved end residues are part of each CDR3. The order of the fields is clone size, V gene, D gene, J gene, CDR3 length, CDR3 DNA, CDR3 protein. A D gene is named only where the DNA matches it firmly. For some rows the clone size is stated as once, few or many, or as a class when expanded; others skip it.

abundance: .; v_gene: TRBV6-6; d_gene: .; j_gene: TRBJ2-7; len: 15; CDR3nt: TGTGCCAGCAGCCAAGCCAGGGTCCTTCCCTACGAGCAGTACTTC; CDR3aa: CASSQARVLPYEQYF
abundance: .; v_gene: TRBV5-6; d_gene: .; j_gene: TRBJ2-7; len: 13; CDR3nt: TGTGCCAGCAGCTTGGAGGGGTTCTACGAGCAGTACTTC; CDR3aa: CASSLEGFYEQYF
abundance: few; v_gene: TRBV5-4; d_gene: TRBD1; j_gene: TRBJ1-1; len: 16; CDR3nt: TGTGCCAGCAGGCTCGCAGGGGGCGCCCCGAACACTGAAGCTTTCTTT; CDR3aa: CASRLAGGAPNTEAFF
abundance: .; v_gene: TRBV19; d_gene: .; j_gene: TRBJ2-7; len: 14; CDR3nt: TGTGCCAGTAGTAGAGGGCTGGGCTCCTACGAGCAGTACTTC; CDR3aa: CASSRGLGSYEQYF
abundance: .; v_gene: TRBV5-5; d_gene: TRBD2; j_gene: TRBJ2-2; len: 15; CDR3nt: TGTGCCAGCAGCTTGGTGCGGGGGTTCACCGGGGAGCTGTTTTTT; CDR3aa: CASSLVRGFTGELFF
abundance: once; v_gene: TRBV19; d_gene: .; j_gene: TRBJ2-7; len: 15; CDR3nt: TGTGCCAGTCTCGCCCCCGGGACATTCTCCTACGAGCAGTACTTC; CDR3aa: CASLAPGTFSYEQYF
abundance: .; v_gene: TRBV7-9; d_gene: .; j_gene: TRBJ1-1; len: 12; CDR3nt: TGTGCCAGCAGCTACGGGGGGGCTGAAGCTTTCTTT; CDR3aa: CASSYGGAEAFF
abundance: .; v_gene: TRBV12-3/TRBV12-4; d_gene: .; j_gene: TRBJ1-1; len: 12; CDR3nt: TGTGCCAGCAGTTTAGTAGGGGATGAAGCTTTCTTT; CDR3aa: CASSLVGDEAFF
abundance: .; v_gene: TRBV10-2; d_gene: .; j_gene: TRBJ2-5; len: 13; CDR3nt: TGCGCCAGCAGTTCGACATACGGAGAGACCCAGTACTTC; CDR3aa: CASSSTYGETQYF
abundance: .; v_gene: TRBV7-9; d_gene: .; j_gene: TRBJ1-2; len: 15; CDR3nt: TGTGCCAGCAGCTCCCACGGGGAGGGGATCTATGGCTACACCTTC; CDR3aa: CASSSHGEGIYGYTF
abundance: .; v_gene: TRBV11-2; d_gene: .; j_gene: TRBJ1-1; len: 12; CDR3nt: TGTGCCAGCAGCTTAGCGGCGATGCGGGCTTTCTTT; CDR3aa: CASSLAAMRAFF
abundance: .; v_gene: TRBV14; d_gene: .; j_gene: TRBJ1-1; len: 13; CDR3nt: TGTGCCAGCAGCCCCTTCCTTAACACTGAAGCTTTCTTT; CDR3aa: CASSPFLNTEAFF
abundance: .; v_gene: TRBV4-1; d_gene: TRBD2; j_gene: TRBJ2-1; len: 15; CDR3nt: TGCGCCAGCAGCCATGGCGGGGGCTCCTACAATGAGCAGTTCTTC; CDR3aa: CASSHGGGSYNEQFF
abundance: .; v_gene: TRBV7-2; d_gene: .; j_gene: TRBJ1-6; len: 14; CDR3nt: TGTGCCAGCAGCTTAGCGGTCCAGAATTCACCCCTCCACTTT; CDR3aa: CASSLAVQNSPLHF
abundance: .; v_gene: TRBV6-5; d_gene: TRBD1; j_gene: TRBJ1-4; len: 13; CDR3nt: TGTGCCAGCAGCAGGGGGACGGGAGAAAAACTGTTTTTT; CDR3aa: CASSRGTGEKLFF
abundance: .; v_gene: TRBV7-2; d_gene: TRBD2; j_gene: TRBJ2-5; len: 15; CDR3nt: TGTGCCAGCAGCCCGGGTCCGACTAGCCTAGAGACCCAGTACTTC; CDR3aa: CASSPGPTSLETQYF
abundance: few; v_gene: TRBV14; d_gene: TRBD1; j_gene: TRBJ1-6; len: 20; CDR3nt: TGTGCCAGCAGCCAAGAGGGACAGCTGACGCGGGGTTCCTATAATTCACCCCTCCACTTT; CDR3aa: CASSQEGQLTRGSYNSPLHF
abundance: .; v_gene: TRBV7-8; d_gene: TRBD1; j_gene: TRBJ1-5; len: 12; CDR3nt: TGTGCCAGCAGCGCGAGGACAGGGGGTAAGCATTTT; CDR3aa: CASSARTGGKHF
abundance: once; v_gene: TRBV27; d_gene: .; j_gene: TRBJ2-7; len: 14; CDR3nt: TGTGCCAGCAGTCCAGGGATGGGAAACTACGAGCAGTACTTC; CDR3aa: CASSPGMGNYEQYF
abundance: .; v_gene: TRBV13; d_gene: TRBD1; j_gene: TRBJ2-1; len: 22; CDR3nt: TGTGCCAGCAGCTTAGGTGCGACAGGGGGCGCGCTTGGGCGGGAGCTTTACAATGAGCAGTTCTTC; CDR3aa: CASSLGATGGALGRELYNEQFF
abundance: .; v_gene: TRBV6-5; d_gene: TRBD1; j_gene: TRBJ2-7; len: 14; CDR3nt: TGTGCCAGCAGGGGACAGGGGGAACTCTACGAGCAGTACTTC; CDR3aa: CASRGQGELYEQYF
abundance: .; v_gene: TRBV11-3; d_gene: TRBD2; j_gene: TRBJ2-1; len: 16; CDR3nt: TGTGCCAGCAGTTCTCCGGGACTAGCGGGGGACAATGAGCAGTTCTTC; CDR3aa: CASSSPGLAGDNEQFF
abundance: .; v_gene: TRBV29-1; d_gene: TRBD1; j_gene: TRBJ1-4; len: 14; CDR3nt: TGCAGCGTAGCCGGGACAGGTTCCAATGAAAAACTGTTTTTT; CDR3aa: CSVAGTGSNEKLFF
abundance: .; v_gene: TRBV19; d_gene: .; j_gene: TRBJ2-1; len: 12; CDR3nt: TGTGCCAGTATTGGGAGGAATAATGAGCAGTTCTTC; CDR3aa: CASIGRNNEQFF
abundance: .; v_gene: TRBV4-1; d_gene: TRBD1; j_gene: TRBJ1-6; len: 17; CDR3nt: TGCGCCAGCAGCCGCCGGGACAGGGGGACCGATAATTCACCCCTCCACTTT; CDR3aa: CASSRRDRGTDNSPLHF
abundance: .; v_gene: TRBV9; d_gene: TRBD1; j_gene: TRBJ2-1; len: 15; CDR3nt: TGTGCCAGCAGCGTAGCAGGGGGCATGTACAATGAGCAGTTCTTC; CDR3aa: CASSVAGGMYNEQFF
abundance: .; v_gene: TRBV28; d_gene: TRBD1; j_gene: TRBJ2-7; len: 15; CDR3nt: TGTGCCAGCAGTTACCCTGGGACAGGGGCCTACGAGCAGTACTTC; CDR3aa: CASSYPGTGAYEQYF
abundance: .; v_gene: TRBV27; d_gene: TRBD2; j_gene: TRBJ2-3; len: 15; CDR3nt: TGTGCCAGCAGTAGCGGGGAATCTAGCACAGATACGCAGTATTTT; CDR3aa: CASSSGESSTDTQYF
abundance: few; v_gene: TRBV4-1; d_gene: TRBD2; j_gene: TRBJ2-1; len: 15; CDR3nt: TGCGCCAGCAGCCAAGCTAGCGGGAGAGATAATGAGCAGTTCTTC; CDR3aa: CASSQASGRDNEQFF
abundance: .; v_gene: TRBV18; d_gene: .; j_gene: TRBJ1-1; len: 13; CDR3nt: TGTGCCAGCTCACCGCGGGGGAACACTGAAGCTTTCTTT; CDR3aa: CASSPRGNTEAFF
abundance: once; v_gene: TRBV19; d_gene: .; j_gene: TRBJ1-1; len: 15; CDR3nt: TGTGCCAGTAGTATTGGTGGAGGATCAAACACTGAAGCTTTCTTT; CDR3aa: CASSIGGGSNTEAFF
abundance: .; v_gene: TRBV2; d_gene: TRBD1; j_gene: TRBJ1-1; len: 13; CDR3nt: TGTGCCAGCAGTGGAGAACAGGGGGCGGTAGCTTTCTTT; CDR3aa: CASSGEQGAVAFF
abundance: .; v_gene: TRBV7-2; d_gene: TRBD2; j_gene: TRBJ2-7; len: 15; CDR3nt: TGTGCCAGCAGCTTAGGGGGCGGGAGGGCGTACGAGCAGTACTTC; CDR3aa: CASSLGGGRAYEQYF
abundance: few; v_gene: TRBV7-9; d_gene: .; j_gene: TRBJ2-7; len: 16; CDR3nt: TGTGCCAGCAGCTTAGATGCCGAGTTGAGCTCCTACGAGCAGTACTTC; CDR3aa: CASSLDAELSSYEQYF
abundance: .; v_gene: TRBV5-6; d_gene: .; j_gene: TRBJ2-6; len: 15; CDR3nt: TGTGCCAGCTGGAGGGATCCCTCTGGGGCCAACGTCCTGACTTTC; CDR3aa: CASWRDPSGANVLTF
abundance: once; v_gene: TRBV28; d_gene: TRBD2; j_gene: TRBJ2-2; len: 14; CDR3nt: TGTGCCAGCAGTTTACTAGCGGGGACCGGGGAGCTGTTTTTT; CDR3aa: CASSLLAGTGELFF
abundance: once; v_gene: TRBV4-2; d_gene: .; j_gene: TRBJ2-3; len: 17; CDR3nt: TGTGCCAGCAGCCAAAATCGCGAACGACTACGCACAGATACGCAGTATTTT; CDR3aa: CASSQNRERLRTDTQYF
abundance: .; v_gene: TRBV7-8; d_gene: TRBD1; j_gene: TRBJ1-4; len: 18; CDR3nt: TGTGCCAGCAGCCCAACTCTGGGACAGGACGCAACTAATGAAAAACTGTTTTTT; CDR3aa: CASSPTLGQDATNEKLFF
abundance: .; v_gene: TRBV2; d_gene: TRBD1; j_gene: TRBJ1-4; len: 14; CDR3nt: TGTGCCAGCAGAGTGGGACAGAGGGGTGAAAAACTGTTTTTT; CDR3aa: CASRVGQRGEKLFF
abundance: .; v_gene: TRBV18; d_gene: TRBD1; j_gene: TRBJ1-5; len: 17; CDR3nt: TGTGCCAGCTCACCGTCGACAGGGGGAGGAAGCAATCAGCCCCAGCATTTT; CDR3aa: CASSPSTGGGSNQPQHF
abundance: .; v_gene: TRBV14; d_gene: .; j_gene: TRBJ1-4; len: 15; CDR3nt: TGTGCCAGCAGCCAAGTAGCCGGGACACGAGAAAAACTGTTTTTT; CDR3aa: CASSQVAGTREKLFF
abundance: .; v_gene: TRBV2; d_gene: .; j_gene: TRBJ1-1; len: 12; CDR3nt: TGTGCCAGCCAGAGGGATGGGTGGGAGGCTTTCTTT; CDR3aa: CASQRDGWEAFF
abundance: once; v_gene: TRBV12-3/TRBV12-4; d_gene: TRBD1; j_gene: TRBJ1-2; len: 13; CDR3nt: TGTGCCAGCAGTTACACAGGGGGCATAGGCTACACCTTC; CDR3aa: CASSYTGGIGYTF
abundance: .; v_gene: TRBV5-1; d_gene: .; j_gene: TRBJ1-5; len: 17; CDR3nt: TGCGCCAGCAGCTTGAGTAGTGGAGGGAGTAGCAATCAGCCCCAGCATTTT; CDR3aa: CASSLSSGGSSNQPQHF
abundance: once; v_gene: TRBV12-1; d_gene: .; j_gene: TRBJ1-5; len: 12; CDR3nt: TGTGCCAGCAGCTTTCCCAGGCAGCCCCAGCATTTT; CDR3aa: CASSFPRQPQHF
abundance: .; v_gene: TRBV19; d_gene: .; j_gene: TRBJ1-2; len: 12; CDR3nt: TGTGCCAGTATAACAGGAGACTATGGCTACACCTTC; CDR3aa: CASITGDYGYTF
abundance: .; v_gene: TRBV7-6; d_gene: .; j_gene: TRBJ2-6; len: 17; CDR3nt: TGTGCCAGCAGCCCTAGCAGGGGGGAATCTGGGGCCAACGTCCTGACTTTC; CDR3aa: CASSPSRGESGANVLTF
abundance: .; v_gene: TRBV15; d_gene: TRBD1; j_gene: TRBJ1-4; len: 15; CDR3nt: TGTGCCACCAGCAGACCCGGGACAGGGCAGGAAAAACTGTTTTTT; CDR3aa: CATSRPGTGQEKLFF
abundance: .; v_gene: TRBV23-1; d_gene: TRBD1; j_gene: TRBJ2-2; len: 17; CDR3nt: TGCGCCAGCAGTCACAAAACGACAGGGTGGAACACCGGGGAGCTGTTTTTT; CDR3aa: CASSHKTTGWNTGELFF
abundance: .; v_gene: TRBV28; d_gene: .; j_gene: TRBJ2-3; len: 17; CDR3nt: TGTGCCAGCAGTCTTCGAGGAGGAGCGATGAGCACAGATACGCAGTATTTT; CDR3aa: CASSLRGGAMSTDTQYF
abundance: .; v_gene: TRBV29-1; d_gene: TRBD2; j_gene: TRBJ2-3; len: 18; CDR3nt: TGCAGCGCGACGACTGGGGGACTAGCGGGAGAGGTGGTAGATACGCAGTATTTT; CDR3aa: CSATTGGLAGEVVDTQYF